The 22 T cell receptor beta chains presented below share a single source sample, sequenced in a study of T cell changes during pregnancy in multiple sclerosis. Using immunoSEQ multiplex PCR, the repertoire was profiled, and TCRdb retains in-frame clones only, with some absent. Here the sample spans about 68,000 clones, around 92% being singletons. This sample comprised peripheral blood, obtained in the second trimester of pregnancy. The receptors here all came from a female donor in good health, enrolled as a control in a pregnancy study.

This chain connects TRBV18 to TRBJ1-2; D unresolved. In germline, CDR1 is KGHSH, CDR2 LQKENI. CDR3 length equals 14 residues. V dropped 3 bases and J dropped 3 bases, with 11 bases sitting between them. The CDR3 region has the DNA TGTGCCAGCTCACCCGTTTCCGGGGACTATGGCTACACCTTC. It is translated as CASSPVSGDYGYTF.

The CDR3 nucleotides are TGTGCCAGACGACAAACCCCTGCCGGGCAGTACTTC. Protein product: CARRQTPAGQYF. This chain joins TRBV5-3 and TRBJ2-7; unclear D gene. TRBV5-3 is reported as an ORF; its role is uncertain. The CDR3 is 12 residues long. The V gene lost 7 bases and the J gene lost 9 bases, with 17 bases spanning the gap.

The CDR3: CASSYSSSAGADTQYF. The CDR3 DNA follows: TGTGCCAGCAGTTACTCATCTTCCGCGGGCGCAGATACGCAGTATTTT. The chain has TRBV6-5 and TRBJ2-3; tentative D call: TRBD2 (5 bases). With 0 bases removed from V and 4 bases from J, the gap between germline ends came to 14 bases. This CDR3 has 16 residues. Per the germline V gene, CDR1 is MNHEY and CDR2 is SVGAGI.

Within the sample, this clone is medium-sized (0.01 to 0.1%). The rearrangement joins TRBV6-4 to TRBJ2-1; D possibly corresponds to TRBD1 (6 bases). Trimming shortened V by 5 bases and J by 0 bases, and 8 bases separated the two germline ends. This CDR3 spans 14 amino acids. CDR1 and CDR2 (germline): MRHNA, SNTAGT. CDR3 region: CASSKDSSYNEQFF. Written as DNA, the CDR3 is TGTGCCAGCAGTAAGGACAGCTCCTACAATGAGCAGTTCTTC.

The chain combines TRBV5-1 with TRBJ2-3, with 10 positions matching TRBD1. J was trimmed by 4 bases and V by 4 bases; bases with no gene match: 15. Per germline, CDR1 SGHRS and CDR2 YFSETQ. The CDR3 consists of 18 residues. The CDR3 spells CASSIPTGGYSLADTQYF. The CDR3 nucleotides read TGCGCCAGCAGCATCCCGACAGGGGGCTATTCTTTGGCAGATACGCAGTATTTT.

Regarding this clone: The same CDR3 can be traced to other DNA sequences in this sample. V gene TRBV6-1 combines with J gene TRBJ2-7, with TRBD1 identical over 9 bases. Germline V gene lookup returns CDR1 MNHNS and CDR2 SASEGT. V gave up 1 base and J gave up 1 base; unmatched junction bases: 2. The CDR3 sequence is 15 residues long. The CDR3 here is CASSEGGTGSYEQYF. Here the CDR3 DNA reads TGTGCCAGCAGTGAAGGGGGGACAGGGTCCTACGAGCAGTACTTC.

This chain joins TRBV7-3 and TRBJ2-1, with a tentative D call TRBD1 (6 bases). Trimming left V 3 bases short and J 3 bases short, with 12 bases between. In germline, CDR1 is SGHTA, CDR2 FQGTGA. This CDR3 contains 15 residues. Here the CDR3 reads CASSFTKDSYNEQFF. The CDR3 region has the DNA TGTGCCAGCAGCTTCACTAAGGACAGCTACAATGAGCAGTTCTTC.

V is TRBV28 and J is TRBJ1-1, with 8 bases identical to TRBD1. Germline CDR1 is MDHEN and CDR2 is SYDVKM. The CDR3 is made up of 12 amino acids. V dropped 5 bases and J dropped 4; count of bases not matched to a gene: 0. CDR3 bases: TGTGCCAGCAGTACAGGGGGCACTGAAGCTTTCTTT. Protein: CASSTGGTEAFF.

V gene TRBV11-2 combines with J gene TRBJ2-5, with 9 bases aligning to TRBD1. The germline CDR1 and CDR2 sequences are SGHAT and FQNNGV. The CDR3 is made up of 14 amino acids. Trimming removed 5 bases from V and 5 bases from J; junction bases left unmatched: 6. CDR3 nucleotides: TGTGCCAGCAGCCATGACAGGGGGAGGGAGACCCAGTACTTC. Translating it yields CASSHDRGRETQYF.

The V gene is TRBV4-1, the J gene TRBJ2-7; 7 bases are a match to TRBD1. V shed 1 base and J 3 bases; nucleotides not matched to a gene: 0. The length of the CDR3 is 13 residues. The germline gives CDR1 MGHRA, CDR2 YSYEKL. CDR3 region: CASSQGDSYEQYF. The CDR3, as DNA: TGCGCCAGCAGCCAAGGGGACAGCTACGAGCAGTACTTC.

The genes are TRBV18 and TRBJ1-5, with 9 bases matching TRBD1. The CDR3 runs to 14 residues. Germline V CDR1 and CDR2: KGHSH, LQKENI. V lost 5 bases to trimming and J lost 6 bases; unmatched junction nucleotides: 5. Here the CDR3 reads CASSSQGAVQPQHF. The CDR3 DNA follows: TGTGCCAGCTCATCACAGGGGGCAGTTCAGCCCCAGCATTTT.

V gene TRBV28 combines with J gene TRBJ1-5, with D perhaps TRBD1 (5 bases). With 6 bases removed from V and 0 bases from J, the gap between germline ends came to 9 bases. CDR1 and CDR2 (germline): MDHEN, SYDVKM. The CDR3 totals 14 residues. For the CDR3, the DNA is TGTGCCAGCAGAGGGGATAGTAGCAATCAGCCCCAGCATTTT. Amino acids: CASRGDSSNQPQHF.

This chain links TRBV9 with TRBJ2-7, with D perhaps TRBD2 (5 bases). The V gene's germline CDR1 is SGDLS and CDR2 YYNGEE. The CDR3 sequence is 14 residues long. Trimming stripped 4 bases from V and 3 bases from J, with 14 bases between. DNA for the CDR3: TGTGCCAGCAGCCCCTCGGCTAGCTTCTACGAGCAGTACTTC. This sequence encodes CASSPSASFYEQYF.

This rearrangement joins TRBV10-2 to TRBJ2-3; 9 bases are shared with TRBD1. V lost 6 bases, J lost 4 bases, and 11 bases stayed unmatched. This CDR3 region has 16 residues. CDR1 WSHSY and CDR2 SAAADI come from the germline V gene. The CDR3, as DNA: TGCGCCAGCAGGAACACAGGGGGCGCAGAGGCAGATACGCAGTATTTT. Translation: CASRNTGGAEADTQYF.

The chain carries TRBV5-1 and TRBJ1-2; 7 bases are shared with TRBD1. This CDR3 has 14 residues. Germline values: CDR1 SGHRS, CDR2 YFSETQ. The ends lost 5 bases at V and 0 bases at J; junction bases unmatched: 4. In DNA form, the CDR3 reads TGCGCCAGCAGGCTCACAGGGGCTAACTATGGCTACACCTTC. Residues: CASRLTGANYGYTF.

The chain couples TRBV19 to TRBJ2-2; TRBD1 aligns across 7 bases. The CDR3 is 15 amino acids. Germline CDR1 LNHDA, CDR2 SQIVND (reference sequence). V was clipped by 9 bases and J by 2 bases; unmatched bases: 9. The DNA of the CDR3 is TGTGCCAGCCATACGGGACAGTTTAACACCGGGGAGCTGTTTTTT. Encoded protein: CASHTGQFNTGELFF.

This clone has a handful of counts. The chain's CDR3 is CASSHGIRGGSDTQYF. The CDR3 region has the DNA TGCGCCAGCAGCCATGGAATTCGGGGGGGCTCAGATACGCAGTATTTT. The J gene is TRBJ2-3, the V gene TRBV4-1; 8 bases line up with TRBD2. Trimming cost V 3 bases and J 4 bases; bases outside gene matches: 9. This CDR3 has 16 residues. CDR1 is MGHRA and CDR2 is YSYEKL in the germline V gene.

This clone was picked up one time. The chain combines TRBV6-4 with TRBJ2-1, with a tentative D call TRBD2 (5 bases). The CDR3 consists of 10 residues. V was cut by 9 bases and J by 10 bases, with 10 bases left in between. Looked up from germline, CDR1 is MRHNA and CDR2 is SNTAGT. This CDR3 is CARGDGEQFF. The CDR3 DNA follows: TGTGCCAGGGGAGACGGGGAGCAGTTCTTC.

The chain uses TRBV18 and TRBJ2-1, with 11 bases that match TRBD2. With V trimmed by 5 bases and J by 4 bases, 10 bases remained unmatched. Germline values: CDR1 KGHSH, CDR2 LQKENI. This CDR3 region has 17 residues. For the CDR3, the DNA is TGTGCCAGCTCAGCCGGGACTAGCGGAAAGAATTACAATGAGCAGTTCTTC. This sequence encodes CASSAGTSGKNYNEQFF.

This clone was observed a single time. This sequence joins TRBV6-1 and TRBJ1-5, with a possible D match to TRBD1 (6 bases). The germline V gene has CDR1 MNHNS and CDR2 SASEGT. The CDR3 is 14 residues long. V was pared by 3 bases and J by 7 bases, with 13 bases between. CDR3 DNA sequence: TGTGCCAGCAGTGATTACAGGGTAGAACAGCCCCAGCATTTT. Its protein product is CASSDYRVEQPQHF.

This rearrangement joins TRBV6-1 to TRBJ2-7; 7 bases agree with TRBD2. The CDR3 is made up of 15 amino acids. With 2 bases clipped from V and 2 bases from J, the junction kept 6 bases outside the gene matches. The germline CDR1 and CDR2 sequences are MNHNS and SASEGT. The CDR3 loop reads CASSERSGGPYEQYF. The CDR3 DNA follows: TGTGCCAGCAGTGAAAGGTCGGGAGGCCCCTACGAGCAGTACTTC.

The genes are TRBV28 and TRBJ2-5, with TRBD2 matching 8 bases. The ends lost 7 bases at V and 7 bases at J; junction bases unmatched: 14. CDR1 MDHEN and CDR2 SYDVKM come from the germline V gene. This CDR3 region has 15 residues. The CDR3 spells CASTLTSGPMGTQYF. The CDR3 bases are TGTGCCAGCACCTTAACTAGCGGACCGATGGGGACCCAGTACTTC.